A single sample is the source of the 4 T cell receptor beta chains below, sequenced in a study of blood T cells in healthy people across ages. A sample-barcoded 5' primer and a J-beta primer mix were used in a second PCR of roughly 7 to 12 cycles. One entry per CDR3 protein results from TCRdb running MiXCR on the 5' RACE reads. The data hold 550,000 to 700,000 distinct CDR3 sequences, with 27% observed a single time. Specimen: blood. The receptor set was obtained from a woman in her sixties or seventies in good health.

The chain couples TRBV20-1 to TRBJ2-5; 14 bases agree with TRBD2. CDR3 length: 16 residues. Germline loops: CDR1 DFQATT, CDR2 SNEGSKA (reference sequence). With V trimmed by 6 bases and J by 3 bases, 9 bases remained unmatched. CDR3 residues: CSADGTSGGPEETQYF. DNA for the CDR3: TGCAGTGCAGATGGGACTAGCGGGGGACCTGAAGAGACCCAGTACTTC.

The chain carries TRBV20-1 and TRBJ1-2, with 7 nucleotides matching TRBD1. CDR3 length: 11 amino acids. Looked up from germline, CDR1 is DFQATT and CDR2 is SNEGSKA (reference sequence). J was trimmed by 7 bases and V by 7 bases; bases with no gene match: 6. The CDR3 DNA reads as TGCAGTGTATCGGGACAGTTTGGCTACACCTTC. Protein sequence: CSVSGQFGYTF.

This CDR3 reads CASSRSSPGSLYGYTF. CDR3 in DNA: TGCGCCAGCAGCCGCTCCTCACCGGGTTCGCTCTATGGCTACACCTTC. The chain is built from TRBV4-3 and TRBJ1-2, with unresolved D. The germline V gene has CDR1 LGHNA and CDR2 YSLEER. With 4 bases removed from V and 4 bases from J, the gap between germline ends came to 19 bases. The CDR3 is 16 amino acids.

The rearrangement uses TRBV7-8 and TRBJ2-1, with a weak D call TRBD1 (6 bases). Trimming took off 10 bases at V and 0 bases at J, with 13 bases between the two ends. The germline CDR1 and CDR2 sequences are SGHVS and FQNEAQ. The CDR3 is 14 amino acids. The CDR3, as DNA: TGTGCCACCGAGAGGGGGTACTCCTACAATGAGCAGTTCTTC. This translates into CATERGYSYNEQFF.